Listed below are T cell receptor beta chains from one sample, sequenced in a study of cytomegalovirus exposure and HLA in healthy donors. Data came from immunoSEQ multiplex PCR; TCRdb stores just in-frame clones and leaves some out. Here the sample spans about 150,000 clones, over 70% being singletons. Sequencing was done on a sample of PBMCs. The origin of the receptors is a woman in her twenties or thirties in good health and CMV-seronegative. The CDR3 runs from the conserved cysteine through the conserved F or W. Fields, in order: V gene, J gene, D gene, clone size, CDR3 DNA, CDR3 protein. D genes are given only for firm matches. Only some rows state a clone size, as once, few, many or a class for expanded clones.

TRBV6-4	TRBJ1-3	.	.	TGTGCCAGAACCCCAGGGTCTGGAAACACCATATATTTT	CARTPGSGNTIYF
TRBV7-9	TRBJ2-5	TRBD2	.	TGTGCCAGCAGCTCCCGGACTAGCGGGTTGGGGGGTGGAGAGACCCAGTACTTC	CASSSRTSGLGGGETQYF
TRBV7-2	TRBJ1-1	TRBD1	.	TGTGCCAGCAGCTTCTTCAGGGGGACTGACACTGAAGCTTTCTTT	CASSFFRGTDTEAFF
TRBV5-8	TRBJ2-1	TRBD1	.	TGTGCCAGCAGCTTGGTCCGTGGGACAGGGCTTGGCAATGAGCAGTTCTTC	CASSLVRGTGLGNEQFF
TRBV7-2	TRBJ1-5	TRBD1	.	TGTGCCAGCAGCCCAGACAGGGGAGGCAATCAGCCCCAGCATTTT	CASSPDRGGNQPQHF
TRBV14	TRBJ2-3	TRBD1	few	TGTGCCAGCAGCCAAGGAGGGACAGGGGTGATTACGCAGTATTTT	CASSQGGTGVITQYF
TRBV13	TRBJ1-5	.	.	TGTGCCAGCAGCTTAGAACCGGGTCAGCCCCAGCATTTT	CASSLEPGQPQHF
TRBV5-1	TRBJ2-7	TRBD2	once	TGCGCCAGCAGCTCAATGGCCACGGGGGGCGAGCAGTACTTC	CASSSMATGGEQYF
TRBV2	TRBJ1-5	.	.	TGTGCCAGCAGTGTCGAAGAGAATAGCAATCAGCCCCAGCATTTT	CASSVEENSNQPQHF
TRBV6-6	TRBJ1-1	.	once	TGTGCCTGCAGATGGGGGAGGGACACTGAAGCTTTCTTT	CACRWGRDTEAFF
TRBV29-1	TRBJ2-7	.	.	TGCAGCGTCGAAGGCGTACGAGGGGGGACTACCTACGAGCAGTACTTC	CSVEGVRGGTTYEQYF
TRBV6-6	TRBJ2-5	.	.	TGTGCCAGCAGTTTACAGGTGTGGGAGACCCAGTACTTC	CASSLQVWETQYF
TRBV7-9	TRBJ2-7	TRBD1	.	TGTGCCAGCAGCTTACAGGGGGCATTAACGCAGCGGTACTTC	CASSLQGALTQRYF
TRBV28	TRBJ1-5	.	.	TGTGCCAGCAGTTTGGCCGCCGTAGGGGAGTGGGAGGAACGGCCCCAGCATTTT	CASSLAAVGEWEERPQHF
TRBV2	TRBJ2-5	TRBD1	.	TGTGCCAGCAGATCAGGAACAGGGGGCGGGGAGACCCAGTACTTC	CASRSGTGGGETQYF
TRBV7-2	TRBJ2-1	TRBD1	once	TGTGCCAGCAGCTTACTAAGGGACAGGGGGCTTAATGAGCAGTTCTTC	CASSLLRDRGLNEQFF
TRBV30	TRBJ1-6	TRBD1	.	TGTGCCTGGGCCGGGACAGGGGCTTTACCCCTCCACTTT	CAWAGTGALPLHF
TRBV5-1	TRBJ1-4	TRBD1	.	TGCGCCAGCAGCTTGACAGGGGGAACTAATGAAAAACTGTTTTTT	CASSLTGGTNEKLFF
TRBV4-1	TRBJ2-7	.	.	TGCGCCAGCAGCCACGGAGGGCAGGGTTGGACCCGCTACGAGCAGTACTTC	CASSHGGQGWTRYEQYF
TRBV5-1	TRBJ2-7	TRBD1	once	TGCGCCAGCAGCTTGGGCCCCGGGACAGGGTTCGGCGAGCAGTACTTC	CASSLGPGTGFGEQYF
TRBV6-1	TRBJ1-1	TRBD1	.	TGTGCCAGCCGGGGACAGGGGGCTCTGAACACTGAAGCTTTCTTT	CASRGQGALNTEAFF
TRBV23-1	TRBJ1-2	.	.	TGCGCCAGCAGTCATTTTCTCGACAAATCCTATGGCTACACCTTC	CASSHFLDKSYGYTF
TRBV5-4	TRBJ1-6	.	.	TGTGCCAGCAGCCCCGACCTCCTAGGCCGCCCCCTCCACTTT	CASSPDLLGRPLHF
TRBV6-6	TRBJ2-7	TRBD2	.	TGTGCCAGCAGTTTCACCCATTCCGGGGGGGGCTACGAGCAGTACTTC	CASSFTHSGGGYEQYF
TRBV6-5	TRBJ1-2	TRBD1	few	TGTGCCAGCAGTTACTCGACAGGGGGCAACTATGGCTACACCTTC	CASSYSTGGNYGYTF
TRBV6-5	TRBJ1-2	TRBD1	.	TGTGCCAGCAGTTTGAGGGCGGACAGGGTCGGTGGCTACACCTTC	CASSLRADRVGGYTF
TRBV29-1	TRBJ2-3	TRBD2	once	TGCAGCGTTGTAAGGGCTAGCGGTTCCACAGATACGCAGTATTTT	CSVVRASGSTDTQYF